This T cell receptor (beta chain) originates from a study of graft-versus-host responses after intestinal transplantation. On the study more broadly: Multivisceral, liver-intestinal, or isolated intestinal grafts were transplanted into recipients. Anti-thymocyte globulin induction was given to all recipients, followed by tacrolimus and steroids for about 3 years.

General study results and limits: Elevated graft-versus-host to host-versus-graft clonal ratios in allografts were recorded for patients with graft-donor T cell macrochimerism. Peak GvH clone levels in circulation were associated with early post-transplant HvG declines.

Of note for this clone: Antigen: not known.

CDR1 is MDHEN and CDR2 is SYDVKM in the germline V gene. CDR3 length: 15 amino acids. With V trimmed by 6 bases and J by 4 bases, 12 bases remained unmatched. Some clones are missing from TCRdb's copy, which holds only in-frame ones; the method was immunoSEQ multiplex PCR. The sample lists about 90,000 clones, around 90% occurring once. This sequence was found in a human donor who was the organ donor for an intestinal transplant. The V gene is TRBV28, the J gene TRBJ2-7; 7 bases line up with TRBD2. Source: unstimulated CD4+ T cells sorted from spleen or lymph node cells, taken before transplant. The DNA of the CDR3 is TGTGCCAGCAGCTATATCCGGGACTATTCGTACGAGCAGTACTTC. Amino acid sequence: CASSYIRDYSYEQYF.